A single sample is the source of the 12 T cell receptor beta chains below, sequenced in a study of technical replicates of blood from a handful of donors. Using immunoSEQ multiplex PCR, the repertoire was profiled, and TCRdb retains in-frame clones only, with some absent. The table lists around 62,000 clones, roughly 98% of them singletons, with over 0.15% in the top ten. Sequenced input: T cells isolated from PBMCs. These receptors were obtained from a human donor in good health.

V is TRBV11-2 and J is TRBJ2-6; D is unresolved. The length of the CDR3 is 18 residues. The V and J ends lost 6 bases and 0 bases respectively, with 18 bases between them. Per the germline V gene, CDR1 is SGHAT and CDR2 is FQNNGV. In nucleotides, the CDR3 is TGTGCCAGCAGTTACAAGCCGACTCTTGTCTCTGGGGCCAACGTCCTGACTTTC. It is translated as CASSYKPTLVSGANVLTF.

The table lists this clone with a few counts. This rearrangement joins TRBV28 to TRBJ1-1; possibly TRBD1 for D (5 bases). This CDR3 has 15 amino acids. V lost 4 bases and J 4 bases, leaving 16 bases between the germline ends. Germline V lookup: CDR1 MDHEN, CDR2 SYDVKM. CDR3 in amino acids: CASSSPIGGTTEAFF. CDR3 nucleotides: TGTGCCAGCAGTTCCCCTATCGGGGGGACCACTGAAGCTTTCTTT.

The chain links TRBV6-5 to TRBJ1-5; 7 nucleotides line up with TRBD1. Germline V gene lookup returns CDR1 MNHEY and CDR2 SVGAGI. The CDR3 is 15 amino acids. The J segment lost 4 bases and the V segment lost 0 bases, leaving 3 bases of the junction unmatched. For the CDR3, the DNA is TGTGCCAGCAGTTACTCGTGGACAGGAAATCAGCCCCAGCATTTT. Translated: CASSYSWTGNQPQHF.

This chain connects TRBV6-5 to TRBJ2-2, with no clear D. Germline-derived CDR1 and CDR2 are MNHEY and SVGAGI. Deletions cut 8 bases from V and 5 bases from J, with 18 bases between. The CDR3 covers 15 residues. CDR3 protein: CASVSSLDWTGELFF. The DNA of the CDR3 is TGTGCCAGCGTGTCTTCCTTAGACTGGACCGGGGAGCTGTTTTTT.

The DNA for the CDR3 is TGCGCCAGCAGGGACCGACAGGGGACCTACGAGCAGTACTTC. Translating it yields CASRDRQGTYEQYF. The V call is TRBV5-1, the J call TRBJ2-7; 8 bases align to TRBD1. This CDR3 spans 14 amino acids. After removal of 5 bases from V and 2 bases from J, the junction contained 6 bases not matched to a gene. Germline V gives CDR1 SGHRS, CDR2 YFSETQ. The whole variable domain, remainder taken from reference TRBV5-1 and TRBJ2-7, is KAGVTQTPRYLIKTRGQQVTLSCSPISGHRSVSWYQQTPGQGLQFLFEYFSETQRNKGNFPGRFSGRQFSNSRSEMNVSTLELGDSALYLCASRDRQGTYEQYFGPGTRLTVT.

The rearrangement uses TRBV11-2 and TRBJ2-7; D remains ambiguous. V dropped 4 bases and J dropped 2 bases, with 12 bases sitting between them. The CDR3 has 14 residues. Per germline, CDR1 SGHAT and CDR2 FQNNGV. The CDR3 here is CASSSATGPYEQYF. Written as DNA, the CDR3 is TGTGCCAGCAGCTCAGCGACCGGCCCCTACGAGCAGTACTTC.

The chain uses TRBV7-6 and TRBJ2-1; D may be TRBD1 (6 bases). The CDR3 extends over 16 amino acids. Germline V gene lookup returns CDR1 SGHVS and CDR2 FNYEAQ. Trimming left V 1 base short and J 2 bases short, with 12 bases between. The CDR3 loop reads CASSLVRWGPYNEQFF. DNA of the CDR3: TGTGCCAGCAGCTTAGTACGGTGGGGGCCCTACAATGAGCAGTTCTTC.

The V call is TRBV7-9, the J call TRBJ2-7; no clear D. The CDR3 loop spans 15 amino acids. Germline CDR1 and CDR2: SEHNR and FQNEAQ (reference sequence). Trimming left V 1 base short and J 4 bases short, with 14 bases between. CDR3 loop: CASSLVAPFTYEQYF. In DNA, the CDR3 is TGTGCCAGCAGCTTAGTTGCTCCATTTACTTACGAGCAGTACTTC.

The sample holds one count of this clone. The V call is TRBV28, the J call TRBJ2-3; TRBD2 matches at 8 bases. The CDR3 has 17 amino acids. J lost 2 bases, V lost 4 bases, and 11 bases had no gene match. Germline lookup yields CDR1 MDHEN and CDR2 SYDVKM. CDR3 bases: TGTGCCAGCAGTTCAAGACTGACTAGCGCGCCCACAGATACGCAGTATTTT. Its protein product is CASSSRLTSAPTDTQYF.

This rearrangement joins TRBV5-4 to TRBJ2-7; 8 nucleotides agree with TRBD2. CDR1 and CDR2 from the germline V gene are SGHNT and YYREEE (reference sequence). V lost 3 bases and J lost 4; bases outside the gene matches: 6. The CDR3 contains 14 residues. The DNA for the CDR3 is TGTGCCAGCAGCTCCGGGACTAGGGATTACGAGCAGTACTTC. It encodes CASSSGTRDYEQYF.

V usage is TRBV12-5 and J usage is TRBJ2-1, with D possibly TRBD1 on 6 matching bases. V was cut by 9 bases and J by 8 bases, with 26 bases left in between. There are 16 residues in the CDR3. The V gene's germline CDR1 is LGHNT and CDR2 FRNRAP. The CDR3 loop is CASSSTPGQSRDEQFF. CDR3 in DNA: TGTGCTAGCTCAAGTACCCCCGGACAGTCTCGGGATGAGCAGTTCTTC.

Concerning this clone itself: The identical CDR3 is also encoded by other nucleotide sequences in the sample. The chain recombines TRBV29-1 with TRBJ2-7; the D gene is possibly TRBD1 (5 bases). The CDR3 is 11 amino acids. V was clipped by 6 bases and J by 0 bases, with 6 bases between them. Germline V lookup: CDR1 SQVTM, CDR2 ANQGSEA. This chain's CDR3 is CSVDSSYEQYF. The CDR3 DNA reads TGCAGCGTAGACAGCTCCTACGAGCAGTACTTC.